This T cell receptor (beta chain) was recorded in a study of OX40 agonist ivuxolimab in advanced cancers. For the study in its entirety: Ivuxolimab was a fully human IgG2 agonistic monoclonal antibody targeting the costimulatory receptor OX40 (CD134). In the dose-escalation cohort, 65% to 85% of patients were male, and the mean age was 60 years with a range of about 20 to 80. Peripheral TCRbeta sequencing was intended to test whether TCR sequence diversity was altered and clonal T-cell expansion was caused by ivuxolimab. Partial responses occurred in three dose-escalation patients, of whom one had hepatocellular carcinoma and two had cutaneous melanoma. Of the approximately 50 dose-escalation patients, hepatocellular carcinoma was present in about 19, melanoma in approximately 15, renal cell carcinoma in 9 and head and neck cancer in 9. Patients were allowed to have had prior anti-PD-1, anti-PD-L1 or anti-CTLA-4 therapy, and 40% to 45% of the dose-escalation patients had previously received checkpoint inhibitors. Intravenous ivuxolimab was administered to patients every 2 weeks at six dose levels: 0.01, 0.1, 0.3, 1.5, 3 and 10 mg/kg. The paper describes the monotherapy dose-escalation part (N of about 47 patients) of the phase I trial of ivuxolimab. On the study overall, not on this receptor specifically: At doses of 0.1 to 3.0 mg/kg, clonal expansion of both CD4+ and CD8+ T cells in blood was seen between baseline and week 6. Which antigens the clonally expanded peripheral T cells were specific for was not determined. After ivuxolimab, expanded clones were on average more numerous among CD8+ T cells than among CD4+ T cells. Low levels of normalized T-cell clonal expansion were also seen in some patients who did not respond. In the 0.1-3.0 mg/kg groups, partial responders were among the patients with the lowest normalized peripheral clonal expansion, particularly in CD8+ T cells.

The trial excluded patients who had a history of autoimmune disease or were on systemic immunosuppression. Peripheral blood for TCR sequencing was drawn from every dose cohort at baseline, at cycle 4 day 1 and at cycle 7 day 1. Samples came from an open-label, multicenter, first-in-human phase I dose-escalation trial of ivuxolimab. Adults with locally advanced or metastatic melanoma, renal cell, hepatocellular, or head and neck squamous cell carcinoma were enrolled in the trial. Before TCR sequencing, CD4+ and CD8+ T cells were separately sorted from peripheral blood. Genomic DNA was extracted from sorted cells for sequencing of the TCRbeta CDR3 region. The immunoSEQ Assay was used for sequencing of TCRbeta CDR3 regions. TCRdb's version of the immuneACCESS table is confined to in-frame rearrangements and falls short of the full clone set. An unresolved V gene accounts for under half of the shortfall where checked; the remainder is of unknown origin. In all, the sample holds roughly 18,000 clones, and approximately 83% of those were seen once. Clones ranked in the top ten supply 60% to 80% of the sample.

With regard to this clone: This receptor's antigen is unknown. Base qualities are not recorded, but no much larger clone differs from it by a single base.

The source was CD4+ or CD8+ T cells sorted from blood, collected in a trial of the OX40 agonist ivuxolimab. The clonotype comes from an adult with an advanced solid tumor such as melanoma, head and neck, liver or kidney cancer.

This receptor has the CDR3 CASSQGYEQFF. The DNA reads as follows: TGTGCCAGCAGTCAGGGTTATGAGCAGTTCTTC. The sequence is built from TRBV7-9 and TRBJ2-1; the D gene is possibly TRBD1, with 5 bases matching. The germline V gene (reference sequence) gives CDR1 as SEHNR and CDR2 as FQNEAQ. Including the terminal cysteine and phenylalanine, the CDR3 comprises 11 residues. Only the CDR3 part of the read is kept: 33 bases, read in frame from the first base. Trimming costs V 6 bases and J 8 bases, and their ends lie 8 bases apart.